This T cell receptor (beta chain) originates from a study of T cell repertoires in cytomegalovirus infection. Study details: A matching HLA type, together with CMV infection, was signaled by public TCR beta signatures.

Via MiXCR, TCRdb re-called the reads, giving one row per CDR3 protein. This sample has 35,000 to 55,000 distinct CDR3 sequences, with roughly 20% found just once. Study-level results: Cumulated frequencies of public TCR beta families served to identify carriers of CMV plus the relevant HLA.

Comments on this clonotype: Antigen specificity is unknown.

The sequenced sample was PBMCs, sequenced either directly or after in vitro stimulation (not recorded which). This receptor was taken from a human donor in good health (CMV status not recorded). Some clones in this sample may be carry-over from other donors' samples.

The CDR3 sequence: CASSPQTPNTEAFF. The DNA for the CDR3 is TGTGCCAGCTCCCCTCAGACACCTAACACTGAAGCTTTCTTT. The chain carries TRBV18 and TRBJ1-1; no clear D. Germline V gene sequence: CDR1 KGHSH, CDR2 LQKENI. V was trimmed by 6 bases and J by 2 bases, leaving 13 bases between them. CDR3 length: 14 residues.